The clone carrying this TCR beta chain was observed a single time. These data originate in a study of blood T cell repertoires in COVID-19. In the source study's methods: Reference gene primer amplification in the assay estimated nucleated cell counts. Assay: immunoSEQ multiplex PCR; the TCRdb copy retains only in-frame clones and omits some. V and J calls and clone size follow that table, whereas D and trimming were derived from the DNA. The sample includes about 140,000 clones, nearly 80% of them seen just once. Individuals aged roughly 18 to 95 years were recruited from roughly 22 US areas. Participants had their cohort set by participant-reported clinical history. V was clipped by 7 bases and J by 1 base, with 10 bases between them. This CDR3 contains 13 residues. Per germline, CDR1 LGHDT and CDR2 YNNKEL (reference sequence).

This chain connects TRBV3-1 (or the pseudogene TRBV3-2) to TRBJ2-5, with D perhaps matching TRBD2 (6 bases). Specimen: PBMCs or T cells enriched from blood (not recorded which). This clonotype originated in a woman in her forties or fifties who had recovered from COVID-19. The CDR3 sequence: CASTPTSQETQYF. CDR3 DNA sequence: TGTGCCAGCACCCCGACTAGCCAAGAGACCCAGTACTTC.